This T cell receptor beta chain was sequenced in a study of TIL therapy for anti-PD-1-resistant metastatic lung cancer. CDR3 length: 13 amino acids. Trimming removed 2 bases from V and 5 bases from J, with 9 bases in between. The germline CDR1 and CDR2 sequences are MNHEY and SVGEGT. Time point noted: pre-treatment sample, taken before nivolumab and TIL therapy. The tumor samples were excised metastases, mostly pleural nodules or supraclavicular lymph nodes. Stage 4 NSCLC adults joined between October 2017 and January 2020. For this clone: The antigen remains undetermined.

Study-level points and caveats: TIL cultures after expansion showed higher clonality and lower diversity than baseline tumor (median about 5.6% vs 31%).

The libraries were made with immunoSEQ v3. Sequenced by immunoSEQ multiplex PCR; TCRdb stores in-frame clones only, minus some. The data contain about 100,000 clones, about three fifths of them singletons. The chain links TRBV6-2 or TRBV6-3 to TRBJ1-1; D perhaps matches TRBD1 (6 bases). The TCR comes from a person aged 30 to 80 with non-small cell lung cancer. The input for sequencing was tumor tissue, taken at baseline. The CDR3: CASSYLDSTEAFF. CDR3 sequence (DNA): TGTGCCAGCAGTTACCTGGACAGTACTGAAGCTTTCTTT.